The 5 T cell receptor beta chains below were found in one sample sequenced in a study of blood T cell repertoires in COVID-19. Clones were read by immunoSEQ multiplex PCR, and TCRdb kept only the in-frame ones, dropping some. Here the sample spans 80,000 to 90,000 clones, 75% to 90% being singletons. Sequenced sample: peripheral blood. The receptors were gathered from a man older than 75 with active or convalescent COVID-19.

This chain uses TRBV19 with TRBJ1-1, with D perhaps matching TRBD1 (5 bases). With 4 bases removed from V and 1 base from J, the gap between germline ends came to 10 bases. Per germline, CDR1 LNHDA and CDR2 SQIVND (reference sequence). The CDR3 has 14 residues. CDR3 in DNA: TGTGCCAGTAGTAGCGGAAGGGGGAACACTGAAGCTTTCTTT. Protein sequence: CASSSGRGNTEAFF.

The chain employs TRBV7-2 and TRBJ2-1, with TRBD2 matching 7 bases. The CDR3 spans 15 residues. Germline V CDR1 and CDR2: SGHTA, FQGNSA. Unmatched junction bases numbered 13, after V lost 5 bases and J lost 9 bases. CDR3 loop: CASSSAGEIGGEQFF. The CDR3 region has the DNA TGTGCCAGCAGCAGTGCGGGAGAGATTGGGGGTGAGCAGTTCTTC.

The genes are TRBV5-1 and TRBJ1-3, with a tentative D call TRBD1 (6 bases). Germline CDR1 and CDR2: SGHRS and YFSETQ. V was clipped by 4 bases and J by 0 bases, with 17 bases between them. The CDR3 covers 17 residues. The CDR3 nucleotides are TGCGCCAGCAGCCGAGATCTCGGGACAAACTCTGGAAACACCATATATTTT. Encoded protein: CASSRDLGTNSGNTIYF.

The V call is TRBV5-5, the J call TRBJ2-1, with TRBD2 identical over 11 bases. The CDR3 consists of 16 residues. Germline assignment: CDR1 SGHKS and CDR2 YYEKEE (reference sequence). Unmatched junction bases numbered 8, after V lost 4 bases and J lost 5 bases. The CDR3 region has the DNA TGTGCCAGCAGCGCGGGGACTAGCGGCTACAACAATGAGCAGTTCTTC. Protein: CASSAGTSGYNNEQFF.

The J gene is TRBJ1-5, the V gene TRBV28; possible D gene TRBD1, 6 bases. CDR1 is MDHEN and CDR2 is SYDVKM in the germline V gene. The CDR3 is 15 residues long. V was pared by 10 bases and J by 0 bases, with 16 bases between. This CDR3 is CATRTYRDSNQPQHF. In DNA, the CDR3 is TGTGCCACAAGGACCTACAGGGATAGCAATCAGCCCCAGCATTTT.